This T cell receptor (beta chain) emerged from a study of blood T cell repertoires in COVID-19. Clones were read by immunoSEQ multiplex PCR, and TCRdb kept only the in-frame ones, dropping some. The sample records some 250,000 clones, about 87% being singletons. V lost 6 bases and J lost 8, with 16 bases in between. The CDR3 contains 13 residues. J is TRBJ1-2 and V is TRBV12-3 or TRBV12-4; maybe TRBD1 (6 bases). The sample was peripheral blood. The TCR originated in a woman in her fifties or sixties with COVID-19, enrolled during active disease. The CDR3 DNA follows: TGTGCCAGCAGCCAGACAGGTTTTTTAGGCTACACCTTC. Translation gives CASSQTGFLGYTF.